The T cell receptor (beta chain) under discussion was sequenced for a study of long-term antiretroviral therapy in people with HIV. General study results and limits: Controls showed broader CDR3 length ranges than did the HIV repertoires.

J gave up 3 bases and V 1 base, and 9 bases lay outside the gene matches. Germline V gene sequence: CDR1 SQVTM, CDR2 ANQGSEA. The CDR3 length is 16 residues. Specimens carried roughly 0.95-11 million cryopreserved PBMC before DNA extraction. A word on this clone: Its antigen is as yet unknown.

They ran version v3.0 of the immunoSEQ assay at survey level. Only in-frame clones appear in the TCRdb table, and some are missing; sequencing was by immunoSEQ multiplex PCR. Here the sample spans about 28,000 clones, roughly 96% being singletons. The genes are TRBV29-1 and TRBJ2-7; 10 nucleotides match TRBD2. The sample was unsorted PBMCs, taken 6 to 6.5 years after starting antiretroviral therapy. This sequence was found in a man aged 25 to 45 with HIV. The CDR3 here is CSVEGEPGLASYEQYF. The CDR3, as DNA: TGCAGCGTTGAAGGGGAACCGGGACTAGCGAGCTACGAGCAGTACTTC.